This T cell receptor beta chain originates from a study of vaccination effects on CD4 cells after COVID-19. As for this clone: Its specificity is unknown.

V was pared by 2 bases and J by 8 bases, with 15 bases between. Per the germline V gene, CDR1 is SGHAT and CDR2 is FQNNGV. This CDR3 contains 14 residues. The protocol was immunoSEQ multiplex PCR, while the TCRdb copy is restricted to in-frame clones and leaves out a portion. Among about 8,900 clones, under 80% were seen once, and the ten largest hold more than 10%. Subsequent to a culture period of 10 to 11 days, CD4+ T cells were isolated. Either the mRNA-1273 or the BNT162b2 vaccine was given to participants as two doses. Study findings and constraints: Just 1 of 255 vaccine-induced clones in healthy recipients was cross-reactive.

Sequenced here: CD4+ T cells from PBMCs cultured without peptide, sampled after COVID-19 vaccination. The clonotype originates from a human donor who received a COVID-19 vaccine. The genes are TRBV11-2 and TRBJ1-1; D is perhaps TRBD1 (5 bases). CDR3 DNA: TGTGCCAGCAGCTTATCGTCAGGGTTGACGGAAGCTTTCTTT. Residues: CASSLSSGLTEAFF. Drawing the rest from reference TRBV11-2 and TRBJ1-1, the complete variable domain is EAGVAQSPRYKIIEKRQSVAFWCNPISGHATLYWYQQILGQGPKLLIQFQNNGVVDDSQLPKDRFSAERLKGVDSTLKIQPAKLEDSAVYLCASSLSSGLTEAFFGQGTRLTVV.